The clone carrying this T cell receptor (beta chain) was counted between two and nine times. Its cognate antigen is unknown. Unique molecular identifiers were used to barcode this TCRbeta library. TCRdb independently ran MiXCR on the PCR reads; one entry per CDR3 protein. The sample holds 120,000 or so distinct CDR3 sequences, 23% seen once. The source of the sample is a study of T-cell reconstitution after alpha-beta-depleted transplantation in children. The CDR3 is made up of 12 amino acids. Trimming removed 6 bases at V and 6 bases at J, with 12 bases between. The study, taken as a whole, reports: It was surviving recipient T cells and thymic progenitors that gave some patients high TCRbeta diversity at day 60. Several hundred expanded graft clones reportedly supplied alpha-beta T cells about two months after transplant. One year after transplant, T-cell counts and diversity came mostly from newly produced T cells.

Sequencing used PBMCs, mostly from graft donor cells, obtained 180 days after TCRalphabeta/CD19-depleted stem cell transplant. This chain uses TRBV12-3 or TRBV12-4 with TRBJ2-7; D is perhaps TRBD2 (5 bases). This clonotype was obtained from a male patient under 10 years old who had a stem cell transplant for chronic granulomatous disease, so the T cells may come from the graft donor. The CDR3 here is CASRLYEGEQYF. The CDR3 DNA reads TGTGCCAGCAGACTGTATGAGGGCGAGCAGTACTTC.